One T cell receptor (beta chain) is described in this entry. The data are from a study of shared clonotypes between healthy human individuals. Selected positively for CCR7 and CD45RO-negative, naive CD8 cells excluded terminally differentiated effector memory CD45RA+ cells. TCRdb's table, derived via immunoSEQ multiplex PCR, lists solely in-frame clones and lacks some. The repertoire holds about 2 million clones, roughly 95% seen once, with around 1% in the top ten. The TCR sequence derives from a man aged 18 to 29 in good health. Material for sequencing was naive CD8+ T cells sorted from blood.

The CDR3 region is CASSPPGLELYEQFF. CDR3 bases: TGTGCCAGCAGCCCACCGGGACTAGAGCTTTATGAGCAGTTCTTC. The V and J genes are TRBV7-2 and TRBJ2-1; TRBD2 agrees at 8 bases. V lost 5 bases and J lost 8; bases outside the gene matches: 11. CDR1 SGHTA and CDR2 FQGNSA come from the germline V gene. The CDR3 is 15 amino acids.